This T cell receptor beta chain was identified during a study of lymphopenia after photon versus proton radiotherapy. General observations from the study: Relative stability marked proton patients; photon patients lost diversity and naive cells. Larger post-nadir TCR diversity loss correlated inversely with survival in deceased patients.

This CDR3 is built from 17 residues. V lost 1 base and J 2 bases, leaving 19 bases between the germline ends. Germline CDR1 and CDR2: SQVTM and ANQGSEA. About this clone: Its antigen is unidentified.

TCRdb's copy holds only in-frame clones and misses some; the assay was immunoSEQ multiplex PCR. The sample yields fewer than 35,000 clones, roughly 90% seen once. Here the sequenced sample was peripheral blood, taken from a patient treated with photon-based radiotherapy. This chain links TRBV29-1 with TRBJ2-3; no definite D call. The clonotype comes from a woman aged 45-60 years with pancreatic cancer. DNA for the CDR3: TGCAGCGTTGAAGTCGATGTGTTCGGGTGGGACACAGATACGCAGTATTTT. This translates into CSVEVDVFGWDTDTQYF.